The 15 T cell receptor beta chains reported below all come from one sample, sequenced in a study of CD8 T cells in ankylosing spondylitis. Findings and caveats of the study: A TCR beta motif of eight or nine highly homologous variants seemed to mark ankylosing spondylitis blood.

TCRdb reanalysed the 5' RACE reads using MiXCR and keeps one entry per CDR3 protein. The sample has around 770,000 distinct CDR3 sequences; 12% are singletons. For these TCRs, the target antigens are not known. The source material was blood, either unsorted or a sorted T cell fraction (not recorded which). These receptors were obtained from a male donor with ankylosing spondylitis.

V gene TRBV7-6 combines with J gene TRBJ2-1, with TRBD2 matching 11 bases. The V and J ends lost 5 bases and 4 bases, in that order; junction bases with no gene match: 13. The CDR3 runs to 18 residues. CDR1 and CDR2 (germline): SGHVS, FNYEAQ. In nucleotides, the CDR3 is TGTGCCAGCAGCCATGGGACCCTAGCGGGGGGCCGGTACAATGAGCAGTTCTTC. This sequence encodes CASSHGTLAGGRYNEQFF. The full variable domain, its missing parts supplied by reference TRBV7-6 and TRBJ2-1, is GAGVSQSPRYKVTKRGQDVALRCDPISGHVSLYWYRQALGQGPEFLTYFNYEAQQDKSGLPNDRFSAERPEGSISTLTIQRTEQRDSAMYRCASSHGTLAGGRYNEQFFGPGTRLTVL.

V gene TRBV15 combines with J gene TRBJ2-1, with 8 bases identical to TRBD1. This CDR3 has 17 amino acids. CDR1 LNHNV and CDR2 YYDKDF come from the germline V gene (reference sequence). Unmatched junction bases numbered 15, after V lost 1 base and J lost 10 bases. The CDR3 reads CATSRGLDAGQDREQFF. Written as DNA, the CDR3 is TGTGCCACCAGCAGAGGTTTAGACGCGGGACAGGACCGAGAGCAGTTCTTC.

Here the CDR3 reads CASTLRGIADTQYF. DNA of the CDR3: TGTGCCAGCACCCTCAGGGGGATCGCAGATACGCAGTATTTT. The chain has TRBV7-2 and TRBJ2-3, with TRBD1 matching over 7 bases. Germline CDR1 and CDR2: SGHTA and FQGNSA. There are 14 residues in the CDR3. Trimming removed 7 bases from V and 4 bases from J; junction bases left unmatched: 8. Drawing the rest from reference TRBV7-2 and TRBJ2-3, the complete variable domain is GAGVSQSPSNKVTEKGKDVELRCDPISGHTALYWYRQSLGQGLEFLIYFQGNSAPDKSGLPSDRFSAERTGGSVSTLTIQRTQQEDSAVYLCASTLRGIADTQYFGPGTRLTVL.

CDR3 nucleotide sequence: TGCGCCAGCAGTCCTGTTTACAGGGGGAACTACGAGCAGTACTTC. This translates into CASSPVYRGNYEQYF. J is TRBJ2-7 and V is TRBV5-1, with 8 nucleotides matching TRBD1. The germline V gene has CDR1 SGHRS and CDR2 YFSETQ. CDR3 size: 15 residues. The V gene end was trimmed by 5 bases and the J gene end by 3 bases; junction bases not matched to a gene: 10. Full variable domain (rest looked up from reference TRBV5-1 and TRBJ2-7): KAGVTQTPRYLIKTRGQQVTLSCSPISGHRSVSWYQQTPGQGLQFLFEYFSETQRNKGNFPGRFSGRQFSNSRSEMNVSTLELGDSALYLCASSPVYRGNYEQYFGPGTRLTVT.

This clonotype was counted many times. The rearrangement links TRBV29-1 to TRBJ1-1, with D hard to call. This CDR3 is 13 amino acids long. CDR1 SQVTM and CDR2 ANQGSEA come from the germline V gene. V was pared by 6 bases and J by 1 base, with 12 bases between. This CDR3 reads CSVSRSRNTEAFF. The CDR3 DNA reads TGCAGCGTATCGCGATCGAGGAACACTGAAGCTTTCTTT.

In its sample, this clonotype was seen many times. CDR3 region: CSVSTSGKTQYF. CDR3 in DNA: TGCAGCGTTTCGACTAGCGGGAAGACCCAGTACTTC. V gene TRBV29-1 combines with J gene TRBJ2-5; 11 nucleotides align to TRBD2. CDR3 length equals 12 residues. V dropped 5 bases and J dropped 6; count of bases not matched to a gene: 2. Germline-derived CDR1 and CDR2 are SQVTM and ANQGSEA.

This clonotype has a count of ten or more. The genes are TRBV2 and TRBJ2-3; 9 bases align to TRBD2. The ends lost 6 bases at V and 5 bases at J; junction bases unmatched: 6. CDR1 SNHLY and CDR2 FYNNEI come from the germline V gene. This CDR3 is built from 14 residues. CDR3 nucleotides: TGTGCCAGCAGGCGGGAGGGCCCTGAAGATACGCAGTATTTT. Its protein product is CASRREGPEDTQYF.

This clonotype was seen many times. The gene calls are TRBV20-1 and TRBJ2-5, with TRBD2 as a possible D gene (6 bases). The CDR3 extends over 11 amino acids. Trimming cost V 3 bases and J 4 bases, with 6 bases left between them. Germline assignment: CDR1 DFQATT and CDR2 SNEGSKA (reference sequence). The CDR3 is CSASGGETQYF. The CDR3 DNA follows: TGCAGTGCTAGCGGGGGAGAGACCCAGTACTTC.

This clonotype was seen more than once but under ten times. The chain recombines TRBV20-1 with TRBJ1-5; 10 nucleotides align to TRBD1. Germline V gene data show CDR1 as DFQATT and CDR2 as SNEGSKA (reference sequence). The junction had 7 bases not matched to a gene; V was cut back by 5 bases and J by 3 bases. The CDR3 has 15 amino acids. This CDR3 is CSASGQGEYNQPQHF. The CDR3 region has the DNA TGCAGTGCTTCAGGACAGGGGGAATACAATCAGCCCCAGCATTTT.

There are a few counts of this clonotype. V is TRBV4-3 and J is TRBJ1-5; D unresolved. The length of the CDR3 is 16 residues. Trimming pared 1 base from V and 3 bases from J, leaving 13 bases between. CDR1 is LGHNA, CDR2 YSLEER, per germline. The CDR3 region is CASSQGPGSVNQPQHF. The CDR3 DNA reads as TGCGCCAGCAGCCAAGGTCCGGGGAGCGTCAATCAGCCCCAGCATTTT.

This clonotype came up many times. The chain joins TRBV29-1 to TRBJ2-1; D gene unclear. The CDR3 is made up of 15 amino acids. V dropped 5 bases and J dropped 0 bases, with 14 bases sitting between them. In germline, CDR1 is SQVTM, CDR2 ANQGSEA. The CDR3 DNA is TGCAGCGTTCAAAGGACGGCGAGCTCCTACAATGAGCAGTTCTTC. It encodes CSVQRTASSYNEQFF.

This rearrangement joins TRBV11-3 to TRBJ2-1; 8 bases map to TRBD1. The CDR3 is 17 residues long. Germline V CDR1 and CDR2: SGHNT, YENEEA. With V trimmed by 3 bases and J by 1 base, 8 bases remained unmatched. CDR3 sequence reads: CASSFDDRGGSYNEQFF. For the CDR3, the DNA is TGTGCCAGCAGCTTTGATGACAGGGGTGGTTCCTACAATGAGCAGTTCTTC.

The chain uses TRBV20-1 and TRBJ2-3; 10 nucleotides match TRBD2. From germline, CDR1 is DFQATT and CDR2 SNEGSKA (reference sequence). The V and J ends lost 5 bases and 7 bases, in that order; junction bases with no gene match: 12. CDR3 length: 15 amino acids. Written as DNA, the CDR3 is TGCAGTGCTTCTAGCGGGAGTATTAGGCATTATACGCAGTATTTT. Translation gives CSASSGSIRHYTQYF.

The rearrangement joins TRBV11-2 to TRBJ2-7; 15 positions match TRBD2. Germline V gene sequence: CDR1 SGHAT, CDR2 FQNNGV. The V segment lost 5 bases and the J segment 0 bases; nucleotides outside the gene matches: 5. This CDR3 contains 17 residues. The CDR3 spells CASSEGTSGRSSYEQYF. CDR3 DNA: TGTGCCAGCAGCGAAGGGACTAGCGGGAGGAGCTCCTACGAGCAGTACTTC.

The rearrangement uses TRBV20-1 and TRBJ2-5, with a possible D match to TRBD2 (6 bases). Germline values: CDR1 DFQATT, CDR2 SNEGSKA (reference sequence). This CDR3 comprises 15 residues. Trimming shortened V by 5 bases and J by 1 base, and 17 bases separated the two germline ends. CDR3 DNA sequence: TGCAGTGCTCCCTCAGGTGGGGGGACCCAAGAGACCCAGTACTTC. As protein: CSAPSGGGTQETQYF.